The present T cell receptor (beta chain) was sequenced within a study of blood T cells in healthy people across ages. The length of the CDR3 is 13 residues. V was shortened by 0 bases and J by 5 bases, with 7 bases between the two germline ends. Germline-derived CDR1 and CDR2 are SGDLS and YYNGEE. Primed by a sample-barcoded 5' primer and a J-beta primer mix, a second PCR proceeded for about 7 to 12 cycles. Via MiXCR, TCRdb re-called the 5' RACE reads, giving one row per CDR3 protein. The table shows more than 900,000 distinct CDR3 sequences, with almost 25% occurring only once. The sample holds a few counts of this clonotype. These data are also associated with another study on T cells of mothers and their children.

The source of this sequence is a girl aged 2-10 years in good health. The sequencing sample was made of blood. The chain joins TRBV9 to TRBJ2-3; D gene ambiguous. CDR3 bases: TGTGCCAGCAGCGTAGGGGCGGAAGATACGCAGTATTTT. It codes for CASSVGAEDTQYF.